Following are 17 T cell receptor beta chains from one sample sequenced in a study of control samples from healthy donors and cancer patients. Produced via immunoSEQ multiplex PCR; TCRdb's table is partial and in-frame only. The profile covers about 120,000 clones, with roughly 92% appearing a single time and less than 3.5% taken by the ten largest. Sequencing was done on a sample of blood. All receptors derive from a man aged 25-45 years in good health.

The rearrangement uses TRBV7-2 and TRBJ1-2; D is undetermined. The V and J ends lost 5 bases and 6 bases respectively, with 19 bases between them. The CDR3 loop spans 15 amino acids. The V gene's germline CDR1 is SGHTA and CDR2 FQGNSA. CDR3 bases: TGTGCCAGCAGCCCGGGGATACGGGGAAATCATGGCTACACCTTC. This encodes CASSPGIRGNHGYTF.

The chain links TRBV24-1 to TRBJ2-3, with TRBD2 matching 14 bases. J was trimmed by 8 bases and V by 0 bases; bases with no gene match: 3. The CDR3 spans 16 residues. The germline V gene encodes CDR1 KGHDR and CDR2 SFDVKD. This CDR3 reads CATSDLRTSGGSTQYF. The CDR3 bases are TGTGCCACCAGTGATTTGAGGACTAGCGGGGGGAGTACGCAGTATTTT.

The chain links TRBV2 to TRBJ1-2, with D uncertain. With 2 bases removed from V and 1 base from J, the gap between germline ends came to 2 bases. The CDR3 sequence is 12 residues long. The germline gives CDR1 SNHLY, CDR2 FYNNEI. For the CDR3, the DNA is TGTGCCAGCAGTGAAAATAACTATGGCTACACCTTC. This gives the protein CASSENNYGYTF.

The chain combines TRBV4-2 with TRBJ2-5, with D possibly TRBD2 on 7 matching bases. V gave up 4 bases and J gave up 1 base, with 16 bases separating them. Germline V gene data show CDR1 as LGHNA and CDR2 as YNFKEQ. This CDR3 spans 16 amino acids. For the CDR3, the DNA is TGTGCCAGCAGCCCTCAAGGGGGGGGCCCCCAAGAGACCCAGTACTTC. Translation: CASSPQGGGPQETQYF.

The chain links TRBV10-2 to TRBJ2-7; D gene unclear. This CDR3 is 11 amino acids long. Trimming took off 3 bases at V and 6 bases at J, with 6 bases between the two ends. Per the germline V gene, CDR1 is WSHSY and CDR2 is SAAADI. DNA for the CDR3: TGCGCCAGCAGTGAAGGGTTCGAGCAGTACGTC. Translation: CASSEGFEQYV.

Comment on this clone: Different DNA sequences within this sample yield the same CDR3. This chain joins TRBV11-2 and TRBJ1-1; perhaps TRBD1 as D (6 bases). Germline CDR1 SGHAT, CDR2 FQNNGV. The CDR3 spans 15 residues. Trimming shortened V by 5 bases and J by 4 bases, and 17 bases separated the two germline ends. The chain's CDR3 is CASSPEGGRSTEAFF. In DNA, the CDR3 is TGTGCCAGCAGCCCAGAAGGGGGTCGGAGCACTGAAGCTTTCTTT.

The chain employs TRBV2 and TRBJ2-2; no firm D call. Deletions cut 5 bases from V and 4 bases from J, with 11 bases between. CDR1 SNHLY and CDR2 FYNNEI come from the germline V gene. The CDR3 covers 14 residues. The chain's CDR3 is CASSHGRATGELFF. CDR3 sequence (DNA): TGTGCCAGCAGTCATGGTAGGGCCACCGGGGAGCTGTTTTTT.

This sequence joins TRBV4-1 and TRBJ1-6; D remains ambiguous. V was pared by 0 bases and J by 13 bases, with 13 bases between. This CDR3 comprises 14 residues. CDR1 is MGHRA, CDR2 YSYEKL, per germline. The CDR3 region has the DNA TGCGCCAGCAGCCAAGAATTATTGACCTCGCCCCTCCACTTT. Its translation is CASSQELLTSPLHF.

The chain employs TRBV18 and TRBJ1-3, with 9 bases that match TRBD1. There are 17 residues in the CDR3. Looked up from germline, CDR1 is KGHSH and CDR2 is LQKENI. Trimming at V came to 2 bases and at J to 4 bases, leaving 9 bases not matched to a gene. CDR3 loop: CASSPAGQGFSGNTIYF. CDR3 nucleotide sequence: TGTGCCAGCTCACCAGCGGGACAGGGTTTTTCCGGAAACACCATATATTTT.

The chain recombines TRBV3-1 (or the pseudogene TRBV3-2) with TRBJ2-5; D unresolved. Germline V gene sequence: CDR1 LGHDT, CDR2 YNNKEL (reference sequence). Trimming took 3 bases from V and 1 from J, leaving 18 bases between them. The CDR3 has 17 residues. CDR3 protein: CASSHRIGGIIQETQYF. DNA of the CDR3: TGTGCCAGCAGCCATAGAATCGGTGGGATTATCCAAGAGACCCAGTACTTC.

The chain combines TRBV13 with TRBJ1-1; TRBD1 agrees at 7 bases. This CDR3 comprises 16 residues. J lost 2 bases, V lost 5 bases, and 11 bases had no gene match. Germline V CDR1 and CDR2: PRHDT, FYEKMQ (reference sequence). The CDR3 reads CASSLLNRGPNTEAFF. The CDR3 nucleotides are TGTGCCAGCAGCCTCCTCAACAGGGGCCCTAACACTGAAGCTTTCTTT.

DNA of the CDR3: TGTGCCAGCAGCTTGACAGGCAAAGAGACCCAGTACTTC. Protein product: CASSLTGKETQYF. The chain joins TRBV5-6 to TRBJ2-5, with a possible D match to TRBD1 (5 bases). Germline V lookup: CDR1 SGHDT, CDR2 YYEEEE. Trimming left V 1 base short and J 3 bases short, with 7 bases between. This CDR3 is built from 13 residues. Full variable domain (outside the CDR3, taken from reference TRBV5-6 and TRBJ2-5): DAGVTQSPTHLIKTRGQQVTLRCSPKSGHDTVSWYQQALGQGPQFIFQYYEEEERQRGNFPDRFSGHQFPNYSSELNVNALLLGDSALYLCASSLTGKETQYFGPGTRLLVL.

The genes are TRBV4-1 and TRBJ1-4, with D possibly TRBD1 on 5 matching bases. Germline CDR1 reads MGHRA; CDR2 reads YSYEKL. The CDR3 loop spans 13 amino acids. V dropped 8 bases and J dropped 7 bases, with 14 bases sitting between them. CDR3 nucleotides: TGCGCCAGCTACGGGGGGAACAGTGAAAAACTGTTTTTT. Translated: CASYGGNSEKLFF.

This chain uses TRBV6-6 with TRBJ2-7, with a tentative D call TRBD2 (6 bases). The CDR3 has 14 residues. The V and J ends lost 4 bases and 4 bases respectively, with 14 bases between them. The germline V gene has CDR1 MNHNY and CDR2 SVGAGI (reference sequence). CDR3 sequence (DNA): TGTGCCAGCAGTTTAGGTGTGGGAGGTTACGAGCAGTACTTC. It codes for CASSLGVGGYEQYF.

This clone came up once. The chain recombines TRBV10-2 with TRBJ1-2; D gene uncertain. V was shortened by 3 bases and J by 3 bases, with 11 bases between the two germline ends. Germline V CDR1 and CDR2: WSHSY, SAAADI. The CDR3 has 14 residues. The CDR3 nucleotides read TGCGCCAGCAGTGACGTCTTCCCCGACTATGGCTACACCTTC. Protein sequence: CASSDVFPDYGYTF.

V gene TRBV7-9 combines with J gene TRBJ2-5, with D unclear. Germline V gives CDR1 SEHNR, CDR2 FQNEAQ (reference sequence). The CDR3 length is 11 residues. Trimming took 5 bases from V and 2 from J, leaving 3 bases between them. The DNA of the CDR3 is TGTGCCAGCAGCGTACAAGAGACCCAGTACTTC. Protein product: CASSVQETQYF. Full variable domain (outside the CDR3, taken from reference TRBV7-9 and TRBJ2-5): DTGVSQNPRHKITKRGQNVTFRCDPISEHNRLYWYRQTLGQGPEFLTYFQNEAQLEKSRLLSDRFSAERPKGSFSTLEIQRTEQGDSAMYLCASSVQETQYFGPGTRLLVL.

The chain recombines TRBV28 with TRBJ2-7; a weak D match, TRBD1 (5 bases). Germline-derived CDR1 and CDR2 are MDHEN and SYDVKM. V was clipped by 4 bases and J by 4 bases, with 20 bases between them. The CDR3 extends over 16 amino acids. The CDR3, as DNA: TGTGCCAGCAGTTCGCACGAAAGACAGCTGAATTACGAGCAGTACTTC. Residues: CASSSHERQLNYEQYF.